This T cell receptor (beta chain) was identified during a study of T cell changes during pregnancy in multiple sclerosis. Libraries were prepared by immunoSEQ multiplex PCR; TCRdb keeps only in-frame clonotypes and omits some of them. The repertoire holds roughly 93,000 clones, with approximately 90% as singletons. Looked up from germline, CDR1 is SNHLY and CDR2 is FYNNEI. The CDR3 extends over 14 amino acids. This clone showed up just a few times. Sequence at one end of the junction differs from germline and may be a read error. The sequence derives from a female donor in good health, enrolled as a control in a pregnancy study. This sample comprised peripheral blood, obtained in the first trimester of pregnancy. V is TRBV2 and J is TRBJ1-3; TRBD1 is a possible D gene (5 bases). CDR3 amino acids: CASSEEGSSAASQF. Here the CDR3 DNA reads TGTGCCAGCAGTGAGGAGGGGTCTAGCGCGGCATCCCAATTT.